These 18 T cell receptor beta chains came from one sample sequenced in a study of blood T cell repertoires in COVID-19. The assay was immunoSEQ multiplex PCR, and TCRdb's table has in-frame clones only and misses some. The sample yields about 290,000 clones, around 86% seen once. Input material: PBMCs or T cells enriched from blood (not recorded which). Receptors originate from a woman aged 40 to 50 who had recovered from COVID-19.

The CDR3 region is CAWSLSGGNIQYF. The CDR3 nucleotides are TGTGCCTGGAGTCTGTCAGGGGGGAACATTCAGTACTTC. V and J are TRBV30 and TRBJ2-4; TRBD1 might be the D (7 bases). This CDR3 spans 13 amino acids. Germline V lookup: CDR1 GTSNPN, CDR2 SVGIG (reference sequence). The V end lost 2 bases, the J end lost 7 bases, and 12 bases lay between the germline ends.

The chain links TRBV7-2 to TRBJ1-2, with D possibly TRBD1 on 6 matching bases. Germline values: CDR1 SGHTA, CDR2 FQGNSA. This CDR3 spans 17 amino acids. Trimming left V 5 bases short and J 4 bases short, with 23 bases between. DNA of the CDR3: TGTGCCAGCAGCCACCCAGGGGCAGGCAGGGCCAGCTATGGCTACACCTTC. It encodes CASSHPGAGRASYGYTF.

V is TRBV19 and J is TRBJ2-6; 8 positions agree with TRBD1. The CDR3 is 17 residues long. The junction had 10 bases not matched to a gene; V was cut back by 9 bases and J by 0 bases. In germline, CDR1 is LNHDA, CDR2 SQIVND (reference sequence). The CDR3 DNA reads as TGTGCCAGCGAATCGGGACAGGTCCTCTCTGGGGCCAACGTCCTGACTTTC. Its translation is CASESGQVLSGANVLTF. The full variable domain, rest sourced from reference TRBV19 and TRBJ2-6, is DGGITQSPKYLFRKEGQNVTLSCEQNLNHDAMYWYRQDPGQGLRLIYYSQIVNDFQKGDIAEGYSVSREKKESFPLTVTSAQKNPTAFYLCASESGQVLSGANVLTFGAGSRLTVL.

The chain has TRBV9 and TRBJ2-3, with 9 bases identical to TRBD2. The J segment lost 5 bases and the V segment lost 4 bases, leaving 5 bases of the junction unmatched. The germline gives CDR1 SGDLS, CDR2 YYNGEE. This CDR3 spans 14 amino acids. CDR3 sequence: CASSPTSGRDTQYF. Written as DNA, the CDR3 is TGTGCCAGCAGCCCCACTAGCGGGCGAGATACGCAGTATTTT.

The CDR3 is CASSLGLAGGENEQFF. The DNA for the CDR3 is TGTGCCAGCAGCTTAGGGCTAGCGGGAGGGGAGAATGAGCAGTTCTTC. The chain is built from TRBV7-2 and TRBJ2-1; 12 bases line up with TRBD2. V gave up 1 base and J gave up 7 bases; unmatched junction bases: 5. The germline CDR1 and CDR2 sequences are SGHTA and FQGNSA. The CDR3 has 16 residues.

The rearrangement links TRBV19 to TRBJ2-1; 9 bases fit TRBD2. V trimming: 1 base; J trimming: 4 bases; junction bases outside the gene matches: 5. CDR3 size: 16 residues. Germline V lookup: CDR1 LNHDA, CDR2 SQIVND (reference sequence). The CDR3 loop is CASSIVFLAGYNEQFF. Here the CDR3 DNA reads TGTGCCAGTAGTATAGTTTTCCTAGCGGGGTACAATGAGCAGTTCTTC. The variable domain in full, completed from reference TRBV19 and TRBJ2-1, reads DGGITQSPKYLFRKEGQNVTLSCEQNLNHDAMYWYRQDPGQGLRLIYYSQIVNDFQKGDIAEGYSVSREKKESFPLTVTSAQKNPTAFYLCASSIVFLAGYNEQFFGPGTRLTVL.

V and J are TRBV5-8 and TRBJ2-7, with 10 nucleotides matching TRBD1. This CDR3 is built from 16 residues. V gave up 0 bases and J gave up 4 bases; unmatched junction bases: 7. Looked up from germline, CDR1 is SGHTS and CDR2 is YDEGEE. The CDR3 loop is CASSLGRTGGSYEQYF. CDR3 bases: TGTGCCAGCAGCTTGGGTCGGACAGGGGGATCTTACGAGCAGTACTTC.

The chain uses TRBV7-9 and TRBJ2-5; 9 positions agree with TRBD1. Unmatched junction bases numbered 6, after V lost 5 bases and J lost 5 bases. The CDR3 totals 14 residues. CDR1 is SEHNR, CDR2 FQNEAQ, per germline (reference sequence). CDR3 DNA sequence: TGTGCCAGCAGCCTCGGGACAGGGACCGAGACCCAGTACTTC. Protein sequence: CASSLGTGTETQYF.

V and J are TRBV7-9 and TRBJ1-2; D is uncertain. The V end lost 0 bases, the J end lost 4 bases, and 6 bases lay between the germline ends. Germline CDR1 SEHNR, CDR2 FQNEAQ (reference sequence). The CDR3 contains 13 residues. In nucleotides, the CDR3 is TGTGCCAGCAGCTTAGCCGCGCCCTATGGCTACACCTTC. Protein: CASSLAAPYGYTF.

CDR3 residues: CASSPLNPGQNNSPLHF. The CDR3 coding sequence is TGTGCCAGCTCACCACTCAATCCGGGACAAAATAATTCACCCCTCCACTTT. The chain carries TRBV18 and TRBJ1-6; tentative D call: TRBD1 (6 bases). The length of the CDR3 is 17 residues. Germline values: CDR1 KGHSH, CDR2 LQKENI. V was cut by 1 base and J by 5 bases, with 15 bases left in between.

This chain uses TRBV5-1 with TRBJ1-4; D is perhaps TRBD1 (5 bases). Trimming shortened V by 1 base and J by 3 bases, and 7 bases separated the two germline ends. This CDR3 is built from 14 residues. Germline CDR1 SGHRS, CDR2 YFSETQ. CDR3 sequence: CASSLSGSNEKLFF. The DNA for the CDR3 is TGCGCCAGCAGCTTGTCAGGGTCTAATGAAAAACTGTTTTTT.

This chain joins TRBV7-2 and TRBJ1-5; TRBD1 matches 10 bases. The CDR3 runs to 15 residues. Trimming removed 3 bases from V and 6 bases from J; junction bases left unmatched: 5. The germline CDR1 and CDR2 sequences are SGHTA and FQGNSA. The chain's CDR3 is CASSLGQGMSQPQHF. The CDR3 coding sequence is TGTGCCAGCAGCTTGGGACAGGGGATGAGTCAGCCCCAGCATTTT.

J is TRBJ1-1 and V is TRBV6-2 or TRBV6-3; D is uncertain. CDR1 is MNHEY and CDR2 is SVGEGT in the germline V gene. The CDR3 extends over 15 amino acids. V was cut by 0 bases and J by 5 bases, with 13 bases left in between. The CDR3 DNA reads TGTGCCAGCAGTTACTCGATCCCTCGAGTTACTGAAGCTTTCTTT. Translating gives CASSYSIPRVTEAFF.

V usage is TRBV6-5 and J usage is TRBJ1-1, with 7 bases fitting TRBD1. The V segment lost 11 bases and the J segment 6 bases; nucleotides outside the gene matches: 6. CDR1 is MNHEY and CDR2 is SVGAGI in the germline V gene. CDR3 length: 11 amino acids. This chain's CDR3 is CAARQGPEAFF. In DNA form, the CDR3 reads TGTGCCGCGCGACAGGGACCTGAAGCTTTCTTT.

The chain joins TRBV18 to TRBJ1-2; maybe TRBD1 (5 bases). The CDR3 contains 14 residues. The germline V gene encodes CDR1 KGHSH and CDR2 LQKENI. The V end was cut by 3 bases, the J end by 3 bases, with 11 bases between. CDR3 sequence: CASSPGRRDYGYTF. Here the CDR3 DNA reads TGTGCCAGCTCACCGGGGCGTAGGGACTATGGCTACACCTTC. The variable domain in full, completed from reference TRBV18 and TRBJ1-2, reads NAGVMQNPRHLVRRRGQEARLRCSPMKGHSHVYWYRQLPEEGLKFMVYLQKENIIDESGMPKERFSAEFPKEGPSILRIQQVVRGDSAAYFCASSPGRRDYGYTFGSGTRLTVV.

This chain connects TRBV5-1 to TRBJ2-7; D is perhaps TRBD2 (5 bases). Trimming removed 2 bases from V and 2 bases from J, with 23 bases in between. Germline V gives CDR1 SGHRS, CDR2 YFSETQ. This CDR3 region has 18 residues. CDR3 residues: CASSLSGKSMVEAYEQYF. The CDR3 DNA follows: TGCGCCAGCAGCTTATCCGGGAAATCGATGGTTGAGGCCTACGAGCAGTACTTC. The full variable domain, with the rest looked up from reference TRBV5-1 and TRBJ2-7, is KAGVTQTPRYLIKTRGQQVTLSCSPISGHRSVSWYQQTPGQGLQFLFEYFSETQRNKGNFPGRFSGRQFSNSRSEMNVSTLELGDSALYLCASSLSGKSMVEAYEQYFGPGTRLTVT.

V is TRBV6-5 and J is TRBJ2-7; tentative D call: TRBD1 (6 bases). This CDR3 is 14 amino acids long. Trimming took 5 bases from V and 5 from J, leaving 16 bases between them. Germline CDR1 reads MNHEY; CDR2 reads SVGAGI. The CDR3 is CASSKLQGNHEQYF. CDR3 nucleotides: TGTGCCAGCAGTAAACTCCAGGGGAACCACGAGCAGTACTTC.

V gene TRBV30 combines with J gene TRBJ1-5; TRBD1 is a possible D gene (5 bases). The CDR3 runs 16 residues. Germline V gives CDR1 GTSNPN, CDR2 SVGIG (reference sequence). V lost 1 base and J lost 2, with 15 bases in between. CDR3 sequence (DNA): TGTGCCTGGAGTGCTGGTCCTCTGACAGGCAATCAGCCCCAGCATTTT. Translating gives CAWSAGPLTGNQPQHF. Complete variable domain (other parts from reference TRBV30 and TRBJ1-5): SQTIHQWPATLVQPVGSPLSLECTVEGTSNPNLYWYRQAAGRGLQLLFYSVGIGQISSEVPQNLSASRPQDRQFILSSKKLLLSDSGFYLCAWSAGPLTGNQPQHFGDGTRLSIL.